The 11 T cell receptor beta chains below all came from one sample that was sequenced in a study of graft-versus-host responses after intestinal transplantation. No antigen is known for these receptors. The data were produced by immunoSEQ multiplex PCR, yet TCRdb's version contains in-frame clones alone and is incomplete. The top ten clones hold about 1% of a sample with around 90,000 clones, 80% to 95% of them seen once. The sequences come from unstimulated CD8+ T cells sorted from spleen or lymph node cells, collected before transplant. Receptors originate from a human donor who was the organ donor for an intestinal transplant.

V and J are TRBV4-3 and TRBJ2-7, with D maybe TRBD2 (6 bases). Germline values: CDR1 LGHNA, CDR2 YSLEER. The V and J ends lost 3 bases and 3 bases respectively, with 18 bases between them. There are 16 residues in the CDR3. Here the CDR3 DNA reads TGCGCCAGCAGCCATAGCGGCGCCACAAGTTTCTACGAGCAGTACTTC. Protein: CASSHSGATSFYEQYF.

J is TRBJ2-1 and V is TRBV28; 10 nucleotides line up with TRBD2. This CDR3 region has 14 residues. V gave up 6 bases and J gave up 7 bases; unmatched junction bases: 6. The germline gives CDR1 MDHEN, CDR2 SYDVKM. In DNA form, the CDR3 reads TGTGCCAGCAGGGGGAAGACTAGCGGGAATGAGCAGTTCTTC. Protein: CASRGKTSGNEQFF.

This chain uses TRBV19 with TRBJ2-1, with 10 bases aligning to TRBD2. CDR3 length: 15 residues. Germline V gives CDR1 LNHDA, CDR2 SQIVND (reference sequence). Trimming at V came to 5 bases and at J to 4 bases, leaving 5 bases not matched to a gene. The CDR3 DNA is TGTGCCAGTAGTGTAACTAGCGGGAAGTACAATGAGCAGTTCTTC. Translation: CASSVTSGKYNEQFF.

The chain employs TRBV6-5 and TRBJ2-5, with a weak D call TRBD1 (6 bases). V was trimmed by 6 bases and J by 11 bases, leaving 25 bases between them. This CDR3 is built from 15 residues. Germline lookup yields CDR1 MNHEY and CDR2 SVGAGI. The CDR3 region is CASSPRDNGLCPQYF. The CDR3 DNA reads TGTGCCAGCAGCCCCCGGGACAACGGCCTCTGTCCGCAGTACTTC.

The DNA for the CDR3 is TGTGCCAGCTCCCGAGGGACTAGGGGATACAATGAGCAGTTCTTC. This gives the protein CASSRGTRGYNEQFF. This chain uses TRBV18 with TRBJ2-1, with 8 bases lining up with TRBD2. The CDR3 sequence is 15 residues long. Per germline, CDR1 KGHSH and CDR2 LQKENI. Germline trimming cut 6 bases from V and 4 bases from J; bases unmatched to any gene: 8. The full variable domain, rest sourced from reference TRBV18 and TRBJ2-1, is NAGVMQNPRHLVRRRGQEARLRCSPMKGHSHVYWYRQLPEEGLKFMVYLQKENIIDESGMPKERFSAEFPKEGPSILRIQQVVRGDSAAYFCASSRGTRGYNEQFFGPGTRLTVL.

This chain links TRBV2 with TRBJ1-2; 12 bases match TRBD1. The CDR3 runs to 15 residues. CDR1 is SNHLY, CDR2 FYNNEI, per germline. The J segment lost 0 bases and the V segment lost 10 bases, leaving 6 bases of the junction unmatched. This CDR3 reads CATGTGGDANYGYTF. CDR3 nucleotides: TGTGCCACCGGGACAGGGGGCGATGCTAACTATGGCTACACCTTC.

The chain is built from TRBV11-2 and TRBJ2-5; D is possibly TRBD2 (5 bases). Germline values: CDR1 SGHAT, CDR2 FQNNGV. This CDR3 contains 19 residues. Trimming pared 8 bases from V and 5 bases from J, leaving 33 bases between. CDR3 sequence (DNA): TGTGCCAGCGGCCCCAGCTTATATCCCCTTCCAACTTCGGGGGAGACCCAGTACTTC. This codes for CASGPSLYPLPTSGETQYF.

This CDR3 is CASSERDISYEQYF. In DNA form, the CDR3 reads TGTGCCAGCAGTGAGCGTGACATCTCCTACGAGCAGTACTTC. The chain is built from TRBV2 and TRBJ2-7; D uncertain. With 3 bases removed from V and 0 bases from J, the gap between germline ends came to 9 bases. In germline, CDR1 is SNHLY, CDR2 FYNNEI. The CDR3 has 14 residues. Supplemented by reference TRBV2 and TRBJ2-7, the full variable domain reads EPEVTQTPSHQVTQMGQEVILRCVPISNHLYFYWYRQILGQKVEFLVSFYNNEISEKSEIFDDQFSVERPDGSNFTLKIRSTKLEDSAMYFCASSERDISYEQYFGPGTRLTVT.

This clone was counted between two and nine times. The rearrangement links TRBV6-5 to TRBJ1-1; a possible D gene is TRBD1 (5 bases). Per germline, CDR1 MNHEY and CDR2 SVGAGI. The CDR3 has 13 residues. Trimming stripped 5 bases from V and 5 bases from J, with 12 bases between. CDR3 region: CASSEGGGTEAFF. For the CDR3, the DNA is TGTGCCAGCAGTGAGGGTGGGGGGACTGAAGCTTTCTTT.

The chain combines TRBV6-1 with TRBJ2-7; no reliable D call. V was trimmed by 5 bases and J by 4 bases, leaving 18 bases between them. CDR1 is MNHNS and CDR2 is SASEGT in the germline V gene. This CDR3 is built from 15 residues. CDR3 residues: CASSSPEAIVYEQYF. The CDR3 bases are TGTGCCAGCAGTAGTCCCGAGGCTATCGTTTACGAGCAGTACTTC.

The J gene is TRBJ1-5, the V gene TRBV4-2; weak D call: TRBD1 (5 bases). The CDR3 is 17 residues long. Deletions cut 3 bases from V and 0 bases from J, with 15 bases between. Germline V lookup: CDR1 LGHNA, CDR2 YNFKEQ. The CDR3 is CASSQGRGGYSNQPQHF. DNA for the CDR3: TGTGCCAGCAGCCAGGGACGGGGGGGGTATAGCAATCAGCCCCAGCATTTT.